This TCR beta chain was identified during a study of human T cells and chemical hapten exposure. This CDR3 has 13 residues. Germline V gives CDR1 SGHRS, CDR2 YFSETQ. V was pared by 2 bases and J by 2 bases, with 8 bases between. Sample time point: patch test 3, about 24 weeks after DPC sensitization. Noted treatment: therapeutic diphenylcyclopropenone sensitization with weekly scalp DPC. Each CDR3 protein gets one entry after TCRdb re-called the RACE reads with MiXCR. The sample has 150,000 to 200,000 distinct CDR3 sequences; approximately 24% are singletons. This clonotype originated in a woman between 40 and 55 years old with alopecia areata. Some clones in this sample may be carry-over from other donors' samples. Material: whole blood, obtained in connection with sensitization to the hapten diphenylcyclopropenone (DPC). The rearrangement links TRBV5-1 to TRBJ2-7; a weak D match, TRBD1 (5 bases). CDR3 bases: TGCGCCAGCAGCTTCGACAGTGCCTACGAGCAGTACTTC. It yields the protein CASSFDSAYEQYF.